These T cell receptor beta chains were read from a single sample in a study of blood T cells in healthy people across ages. TCRdb independently ran MiXCR on the 5' RACE reads; one entry per CDR3 protein. The profile shows approximately 800,000 distinct CDR3 sequences, around 25% of them singletons. These data were also reused for a study on T cells of mothers and their children.

Sequencing was performed on blood. The receptors stem from a boy between 10 and 17 years old in good health. CDR3s include the opening cysteine and the closing phenylalanine or tryptophan. A D gene is named only where the DNA matches it firmly. A clone size is listed for some rows: how often the clone was seen (once, few, many), or a class if it is expanded.

v_gene,d_gene,j_gene,abundance,CDR3aa,CDR3nt
TRBV7-2,TRBD2,TRBJ2-5,NA,CASSPLAGGLGTQYF,TGTGCCAGCAGCCCCCTAGCGGGGGGGCTTGGGACCCAGTACTTC
TRBV7-9,NA,TRBJ2-7,NA,CASSQSYEQGRNYEQYF,TGTGCCAGCAGCCAGAGCTACGAACAGGGCCGGAACTACGAGCAGTACTTC
TRBV18,NA,TRBJ2-7,NA,CASTKLGTNPYEQYF,TGTGCCAGCACCAAGCTCGGGACGAACCCCTACGAGCAGTACTTC
TRBV7-8,TRBD2,TRBJ2-5,NA,CASSLKRGGLETQYF,TGTGCCAGCAGCTTAAAGCGGGGGGGATTGGAGACCCAGTACTTC
TRBV6-5,NA,TRBJ2-1,few,CASSYGRRLGNEQFF,TGTGCCAGCAGTTACGGCAGGCGGTTGGGGAATGAGCAGTTCTTC
TRBV7-2,NA,TRBJ2-3,NA,CASSLDGGIGTDTQYF,TGTGCCAGCAGCTTAGATGGGGGGATTGGCACAGATACGCAGTATTTT
TRBV7-3,NA,TRBJ2-3,NA,CASSLNFGGRTDTQYF,TGTGCCAGCAGCTTAAATTTTGGGGGACGCACAGATACGCAGTATTTT
TRBV20-1,NA,TRBJ2-3,NA,CSARRSPTSTDTQYF,TGCAGTGCTAGGAGGTCCCCCACGAGCACAGATACGCAGTATTTT
TRBV12-3/TRBV12-4,TRBD1,TRBJ1-6,few,CASSDRGSDSPLHF,TGTGCCAGCAGTGACAGGGGCTCGGATTCACCCCTCCACTTT
TRBV5-1,TRBD1,TRBJ1-2,NA,CASSHAGDRPSIGYTF,TGCGCCAGCAGCCACGCCGGGGACAGGCCCTCGATTGGCTACACCTTC
TRBV12-3/TRBV12-4,NA,TRBJ1-1,few,CASSIRTSAEAFF,TGTGCCAGCAGTATCAGGACGTCGGCTGAAGCTTTCTTT
TRBV5-1,NA,TRBJ2-5,few,CASSLGADTRDQETQYF,TGCGCCAGCAGCTTGGGGGCAGATACCCGAGACCAAGAGACCCAGTACTTC
TRBV20-1,NA,TRBJ2-1,few,CSARARSSYNEQFF,TGCAGTGCTAGAGCTCGATCCTCCTACAATGAGCAGTTCTTC
TRBV5-1,NA,TRBJ2-5,few,CASSSSRGAETQYF,TGCGCCAGCAGCTCATCCAGGGGTGCAGAGACCCAGTACTTC
TRBV29-1,NA,TRBJ2-1,NA,CSVEDGASSYNEQFF,TGCAGCGTTGAGGACGGGGCAAGCTCCTACAATGAGCAGTTCTTC
TRBV28,TRBD2,TRBJ2-6,few,CASSRGSSGANVLTF,TGTGCCAGCAGCCGCGGGAGCTCTGGGGCCAACGTCCTGACTTTC
TRBV7-8,NA,TRBJ2-1,NA,CASSLPRVSYNEQFF,TGTGCCAGCAGCTTACCCAGGGTCTCCTACAATGAGCAGTTCTTC
TRBV12-3/TRBV12-4,TRBD2,TRBJ2-5,NA,CASSLALERGGQETQYF,TGTGCCAGCAGTTTAGCGCTAGAACGGGGGGGGCAAGAGACCCAGTACTTC
TRBV20-1,TRBD1,TRBJ1-2,many,CSASRQGTNYGYTF,TGCAGTGCTTCCCGACAGGGAACTAACTATGGCTACACCTTC
TRBV7-2,NA,TRBJ1-5,NA,CASSFPSGNQPQHF,TGTGCCAGCAGCTTCCCATCGGGTAATCAGCCCCAGCATTTT
TRBV4-1,NA,TRBJ2-7,NA,CASSQGPRGTGSYEQYF,TGCGCCAGCAGCCAAGGCCCGCGGGGGACAGGCTCCTACGAGCAGTACTTC
TRBV7-9,NA,TRBJ1-2,NA,CASSSASQADNYGYTF,TGTGCCAGCAGCTCGGCATCGCAGGCCGATAACTATGGCTACACCTTC
TRBV10-3,NA,TRBJ2-1,few,CATRNRAPYNEQFF,TGTGCCACCAGGAACAGGGCCCCCTACAATGAGCAGTTCTTC
TRBV20-1,NA,TRBJ2-1,NA,CSAPGGTVSYNEQFF,TGCAGTGCCCCAGGGGGGACGGTGTCCTACAATGAGCAGTTCTTC
TRBV6-5,TRBD1,TRBJ2-6,few,CASSYALRGSGANVLTF,TGTGCCAGCAGTTACGCGCTCAGGGGGTCTGGGGCCAACGTCCTGACTTTC
TRBV3-1,NA,TRBJ2-5,NA,CASSPLLPSQETQYF,TGTGCCAGCAGCCCCCTCCTTCCGTCTCAAGAGACCCAGTACTTC
TRBV12-5,NA,TRBJ1-1,NA,CASGLDTEGLAEAFF,TGTGCTAGTGGTTTGGATACAGAGGGTTTGGCTGAAGCTTTCTTT
TRBV7-9,NA,TRBJ2-7,NA,CASSPALFDEQYF,TGTGCCAGCAGCCCCGCCCTATTCGACGAGCAGTACTTC
TRBV30,NA,TRBJ1-2,few,CAWTVGNYGYTF,TGTGCCTGGACGGTAGGCAACTATGGCTACACCTTC
TRBV3-1,NA,TRBJ1-4,NA,CASSQDWRTNEKLFF,TGTGCCAGCAGCCAAGATTGGCGTACTAATGAAAAACTGTTTTTT
TRBV20-1,TRBD2,TRBJ2-7,NA,CSARREGGYEQYF,TGCAGTGCTAGGAGGGAGGGCGGTTACGAGCAGTACTTC
TRBV4-2,TRBD1,TRBJ2-4,NA,CASSLTGGSGIRYF,TGTGCCAGCAGCTTGACAGGGGGCTCGGGCATTCGGTACTTC
TRBV14,NA,TRBJ1-2,few,CASSQDGSVRRGYTF,TGTGCCAGCAGCCAAGATGGTTCAGTACGGCGTGGCTACACCTTC
TRBV20-1,NA,TRBJ2-3,NA,CSAPDRFNTDTQYF,TGCAGTGCCCCCGACCGATTTAACACAGATACGCAGTATTTT
TRBV7-9,TRBD1,TRBJ2-7,NA,CASTMTGAYEQYF,TGTGCCAGCACAATGACAGGGGCCTACGAGCAGTACTTC
TRBV28,TRBD1,TRBJ1-2,few,CASRSTGEVYGYTF,TGTGCCAGCAGGTCGACAGGGGAAGTGTATGGCTACACCTTC
TRBV4-2,NA,TRBJ2-3,NA,CASSHLGGGTDTQYF,TGTGCCAGCAGCCATTTGGGGGGAGGCACAGATACGCAGTATTTT
TRBV12-3/TRBV12-4,TRBD2,TRBJ2-5,NA,CASSLGTSGGAETQYF,TGTGCCAGCAGTTTGGGGACTAGCGGCGGGGCGGAGACCCAGTACTTC
TRBV9,TRBD1,TRBJ2-5,NA,CVTSRGMGQGETQYF,TGCGTCACTAGCAGAGGGATGGGACAGGGGGAGACCCAGTACTTC
TRBV30,NA,TRBJ2-3,few,CAWTTSGTLPDTQYF,TGTGCCTGGACCACGTCCGGGACCCTGCCAGATACGCAGTATTTT
TRBV20-1,TRBD1,TRBJ2-7,NA,CSAGQGITIYEQYF,TGCAGTGCTGGACAGGGGATAACAATCTACGAGCAGTACTTC
TRBV6-5,TRBD1,TRBJ1-5,few,CASRGQSNQPQHF,TGTGCCAGCCGGGGACAGAGCAATCAGCCCCAGCATTTT
TRBV15,TRBD2,TRBJ2-4,few,CATSRDTGGVAKNIQYF,TGTGCCACCAGCAGGGATACCGGGGGGGTAGCCAAAAACATTCAGTACTTC
TRBV5-5,NA,TRBJ2-7,few,CASSLAGVHYEQYF,TGTGCCAGCAGCTTGGCCGGGGTCCACTACGAGCAGTACTTC
TRBV14,NA,TRBJ2-5,NA,CASSQYGGGQETQYF,TGTGCCAGCAGCCAATATGGAGGAGGGCAAGAGACCCAGTACTTC
TRBV5-1,NA,TRBJ1-1,few,CASSLERGYPNTEAFF,TGCGCCAGCAGCTTGGAAAGGGGATACCCGAACACTGAAGCTTTCTTT
TRBV10-1,NA,TRBJ2-5,few,CASSPVSGQETQYF,TGCGCCAGCTCCCCGGTTAGCGGACAAGAGACCCAGTACTTC
TRBV30,NA,TRBJ2-7,few,CAWRSVSVFYEQYF,TGTGCCTGGAGATCTGTATCGGTCTTCTACGAGCAGTACTTC
TRBV4-1,NA,TRBJ1-3,NA,CASSQGQGAGNTIYF,TGCGCCAGCAGCCAAGGGCAGGGTGCAGGAAACACCATATATTTT
TRBV29-1,NA,TRBJ2-5,few,CSGKQETQYF,TGCAGCGGAAAACAAGAGACCCAGTACTTC
TRBV2,NA,TRBJ1-4,NA,CASFGIREKLFF,TGTGCCAGCTTTGGTATCCGTGAAAAACTGTTTTTT
TRBV5-1,TRBD1,TRBJ1-1,NA,CASSFQGASTEAFF,TGCGCCAGCAGCTTCCAGGGGGCGTCCACTGAAGCTTTCTTT
TRBV11-2,NA,TRBJ2-2,NA,CASRTTTVVGGELFF,TGTGCCAGCCGCACCACAACCGTTGTAGGCGGGGAGCTGTTTTTT
TRBV12-5,TRBD1,TRBJ2-7,few,CASGLVLSGQGNYEQYF,TGTGCTAGTGGTTTGGTTCTATCGGGACAGGGTAATTATGAGCAGTACTTC
TRBV4-2,NA,TRBJ1-2,many,CASSQGGGNYGYTF,TGTGCCAGCAGCCAGGGGGGCGGTAACTATGGCTACACCTTC
TRBV5-1,TRBD1,TRBJ2-2,few,CASSIGDRVNSGELFF,TGCGCCAGCAGCATCGGTGACAGGGTTAATTCCGGGGAGCTGTTTTTT
TRBV5-1,TRBD2,TRBJ2-1,NA,CASTAGVSSYNEQFF,TGCGCCAGCACCGCGGGGGTCTCTTCCTACAATGAGCAGTTCTTC
TRBV19,NA,TRBJ1-2,NA,CASASTGFYGYTF,TGTGCCAGCGCGTCGACAGGATTCTATGGCTACACCTTC
TRBV6-5,NA,TRBJ2-1,NA,CASSYSPGGAGQFF,TGTGCCAGCAGTTACAGTCCAGGGGGGGCCGGTCAGTTCTTC
TRBV5-1,TRBD1,TRBJ2-3,few,CASSVAPESGTGPDTQYF,TGCGCCAGCAGCGTCGCCCCTGAGTCCGGGACAGGTCCAGATACGCAGTATTTT